This T cell receptor (beta chain) came from a study of control samples from healthy donors and cancer patients. Only in-frame clones appear in the TCRdb table, and some are missing; sequencing was by immunoSEQ multiplex PCR. The sample records under 80,000 clones, nearly 85% being singletons. This clone was observed a few times. With 6 bases clipped from V and 2 bases from J, the junction kept 8 bases outside the gene matches. Germline CDR1 reads MDHEN; CDR2 reads SYDVKM. CDR3 size: 16 residues. This receptor was identified in a man over 45 in good health. Sequenced input: blood. This rearrangement joins TRBV28 to TRBJ2-7; 12 bases align to TRBD2. The CDR3 loop reads CASRPMTSGGPYEQYF. In DNA, the CDR3 is TGTGCCAGCAGGCCCATGACTAGCGGGGGACCCTACGAGCAGTACTTC.